The rows below give T cell receptor beta chains drawn from one sample of a study of cytomegalovirus exposure and HLA in healthy donors. Sequenced by immunoSEQ multiplex PCR; TCRdb stores in-frame clones only, minus some. The data hold fewer than 250,000 clones, with around 90% observed a single time. What was sequenced was PBMCs. Receptor source: a woman aged 18 to 35 in good health and CMV-seronegative. Both conserved end residues are part of each CDR3. D genes are given only for firm matches. The size of a clone is reported for some rows only, either as once, few or many, or as a class for expanded clones.

clone_size,d_call,v_call,j_call,cdr3_aa,cdr3_nt
.,.,TRBV5-1,TRBJ2-7,CASSFSGSTYEQYF,TGCGCCAGCAGCTTTTCGGGGAGCACCTACGAGCAGTACTTC
.,.,TRBV27,TRBJ1-2,CASSLSSDGNYGYTF,TGTGCCAGCAGTTTATCGTCCGACGGGAACTATGGCTACACCTTC
.,TRBD2,TRBV7-2,TRBJ2-3,CASKFASGGVTDTQYF,TGTGCCAGCAAGTTTGCGAGCGGGGGGGTCACAGATACGCAGTATTTT
.,TRBD1,TRBV6-1,TRBJ1-5,CASDRGPFNQPQHF,TGTGCCAGCGACAGGGGCCCTTTCAATCAGCCCCAGCATTTT
.,.,TRBV5-4,TRBJ2-3,CASSVAGTDTQYF,TGTGCCAGCAGCGTAGCGGGCACAGATACGCAGTATTTT
.,TRBD2,TRBV7-9,TRBJ2-3,CASSFSGGAGDTQYF,TGTGCCAGCAGCTTTAGCGGGGGGGCTGGAGATACGCAGTATTTT
.,.,TRBV11-3,TRBJ2-1,CASSLHYYNEQFF,TGTGCCAGCAGCTTACACTACTACAATGAGCAGTTCTTC
.,.,TRBV4-1,TRBJ2-7,CASSQGGGYEQYF,TGCGCCAGCAGCCAAGGAGGGGGATACGAGCAGTACTTC
.,TRBD1,TRBV30,TRBJ1-1,CAWSIRQGVTEAFF,TGTGCCTGGAGTATAAGACAGGGGGTGACTGAAGCTTTCTTT
.,TRBD1,TRBV28,TRBJ1-2,CASSRGQGKNYGYTF,TGTGCCAGCAGCCGGGGACAGGGAAAGAACTATGGCTACACCTTC
.,.,TRBV10-3,TRBJ1-6,CAISEGSSYNSPLHF,TGTGCCATCAGTGAGGGGAGCTCCTATAATTCACCCCTCCACTTT
.,.,TRBV4-1,TRBJ2-1,CASSQIIPYNEQFF,TGCGCCAGCAGTCAGATAATCCCCTACAATGAGCAGTTCTTC
.,TRBD2,TRBV18,TRBJ2-7,CASSPPSGSSYEQYF,TGTGCCAGCTCACCTCCCAGCGGGAGCTCCTACGAGCAGTACTTC
.,TRBD2,TRBV10-3,TRBJ2-1,CAISSGTRAPREQFF,TGTGCCATCAGTTCCGGGACTAGAGCTCCCAGGGAGCAGTTCTTC
.,.,TRBV9,TRBJ2-5,CASSGMIEGGDQYF,TGTGCCAGCAGCGGCATGATTGAGGGTGGGGACCAGTACTTC
.,.,TRBV4-1,TRBJ1-1,CASSQRTGSAEAFF,TGCGCCAGCAGCCAACGGACTGGGAGCGCTGAAGCTTTCTTT
.,.,TRBV6-1,TRBJ2-1,CASSLSGYSYNEQFF,TGTGCCAGCAGTCTTAGCGGTTACTCCTACAATGAGCAGTTCTTC
few,TRBD2,TRBV19,TRBJ2-1,CASSSSGRGGQFF,TGTGCCAGTAGTTCTAGCGGGAGAGGGGGGCAGTTCTTC
.,TRBD1,TRBV7-9,TRBJ1-1,CASSGTGGGNTEAFF,TGTGCCAGCAGCGGGACAGGGGGCGGGAACACTGAAGCTTTCTTT
.,TRBD1,TRBV10-3,TRBJ1-1,CAISANPGQGASNTEAFF,TGTGCCATCAGTGCGAATCCGGGACAGGGGGCTTCTAACACTGAAGCTTTCTTT
.,.,TRBV30,TRBJ1-5,CAWSRDFNQPQHF,TGTGCCTGGAGCAGGGATTTCAATCAGCCCCAGCATTTT
.,TRBD1,TRBV28,TRBJ1-2,CASIWTGGGGYTF,TGTGCCAGCATCTGGACAGGGGGCGGCGGCTACACCTTC
once,TRBD1,TRBV19,TRBJ1-5,CASSIETGGGQPQHF,TGTGCCAGTAGTATAGAGACAGGGGGCGGTCAGCCCCAGCATTTT
.,TRBD2,TRBV29-1,TRBJ2-3,CSVEKLAGKAQYF,TGCAGCGTTGAGAAACTAGCGGGAAAGGCGCAGTATTTT
.,TRBD1,TRBV6-5,TRBJ2-7,CASSYSDRGYEQYF,TGTGCCAGCAGTTACTCTGACAGGGGTTACGAGCAGTACTTC
.,TRBD1,TRBV30,TRBJ2-3,CAWNQGVRTDTQYF,TGTGCCTGGAATCAGGGGGTCCGCACAGATACGCAGTATTTT
.,.,TRBV5-1,TRBJ1-3,CASSLGAGEAGNTIYF,TGCGCCAGCAGCTTGGGGGCCGGGGAGGCTGGAAACACCATATATTTT
.,.,TRBV27,TRBJ2-7,CASSRDAAGVGYEQYF,TGTGCCAGCAGTCGCGACGCGGCAGGGGTAGGGTACGAGCAGTACTTC
.,TRBD2,TRBV5-1,TRBJ2-7,CASSLSGTTYEQYF,TGCGCCAGCAGCCTCTCCGGGACTACCTACGAGCAGTACTTC
.,TRBD1,TRBV18,TRBJ2-7,CASSRTGGEFREQYF,TGTGCCAGCTCTCGTACAGGGGGCGAATTTCGGGAACAGTACTTC
.,TRBD1,TRBV5-6,TRBJ2-3,CASSTRQGSTDTQYF,TGTGCCAGCAGCACCCGACAGGGTAGCACAGATACGCAGTATTTT
few,.,TRBV9,TRBJ2-5,CASSVGLSGFVETQYF,TGTGCCAGCAGCGTAGGATTATCGGGATTTGTGGAGACCCAGTACTTC
.,.,TRBV19,TRBJ2-3,CASSITGVVDTQYF,TGTGCCAGTAGTATTACGGGAGTTGTAGATACGCAGTATTTT
.,TRBD2,TRBV7-2,TRBJ2-1,CASSPSGGFYNEQFF,TGTGCCAGCAGCCCGAGCGGGGGGTTCTACAATGAGCAGTTCTTC
.,TRBD1,TRBV27,TRBJ2-3,CASSGGTGFSTDTQYF,TGTGCCAGCAGCGGGGGGACAGGGTTTAGCACAGATACGCAGTATTTT
.,.,TRBV28,TRBJ1-1,CASSAGSTEAFF,TGTGCCAGCAGTGCCGGTTCGACTGAAGCTTTCTTT
.,.,TRBV21-1,TRBJ1-1,CASSSREDRGIPDTEAFF,TGTGCCAGCAGCTCCCGAGAAGACAGGGGGATTCCGGACACTGAAGCTTTCTTT
.,.,TRBV30,TRBJ2-5,CAWSAPGKQETQYF,TGTGCCTGGAGTGCCCCAGGGAAACAAGAGACCCAGTACTTC
.,.,TRBV27,TRBJ1-2,CASSLHGEAFGYTF,TGTGCCAGCAGTTTACACGGAGAGGCCTTCGGCTACACCTTC
.,TRBD1,TRBV25-1,TRBJ1-1,CASSEWTGLGTEAFF,TGTGCCAGCAGTGAATGGACAGGGTTGGGGACTGAAGCTTTCTTT
few,TRBD1,TRBV2,TRBJ2-7,CASGTGPYEQYF,TGTGCCAGCGGGACAGGGCCCTACGAGCAGTACTTC
.,TRBD1,TRBV7-3,TRBJ1-2,CASSSGQGYGYTF,TGTGCCAGCAGCTCGGGACAGGGGTATGGCTACACCTTC
.,.,TRBV6-5,TRBJ2-6,CASSLRGAGANVLTF,TGTGCCAGCAGCCTTCGGGGAGCTGGGGCCAACGTCCTGACTTTC
.,.,TRBV7-9,TRBJ1-5,CSSSRDSARNQPQHF,TGTTCCAGCAGCCGGGACTCCGCTAGGAATCAGCCCCAGCATTTT
.,TRBD2,TRBV7-7,TRBJ2-5,CASSRDGLVVGETQYF,TGTGCTAGCAGCCGCGACGGACTAGTAGTCGGAGAGACCCAGTACTTC
.,TRBD1,TRBV11-2,TRBJ2-7,CASSTQGAGEQYF,TGTGCCAGCTCAACCCAGGGGGCGGGCGAGCAGTACTTC
.,TRBD2,TRBV27,TRBJ2-7,CASSFRLAALGSSYEQYF,TGTGCCAGCAGTTTCCGGCTAGCGGCCCTCGGGAGCTCCTACGAGCAGTACTTC
.,.,TRBV1,TRBJ2-3,CTSSQDLTGGRTDTQYF,TGCACCAGCAGCCAAGATCTAACGGGGGGGAGAACAGATACGCAGTATTTT
.,.,TRBV4-1,TRBJ2-2,CASSQEVAGNTGELFF,TGCGCCAGCAGCCAAGAAGTCGCGGGAAACACCGGGGAGCTGTTTTTT
.,TRBD2,TRBV5-1,TRBJ2-1,CASSAGLAGGRDEQFF,TGCGCCAGCAGCGCGGGACTAGCGGGGGGCCGCGATGAGCAGTTCTTC
.,.,TRBV27,TRBJ2-1,CASSFNRVRDEQFF,TGTGCCAGCAGTTTCAACAGGGTTCGGGATGAGCAGTTCTTC
.,.,TRBV15,TRBJ1-2,CATSRGGGSHYGYTF,TGTGCCACCAGCAGAGGGGGGGGTTCGCACTATGGCTACACCTTC
.,.,TRBV6-5,TRBJ2-2,CASSYSPGGYTGELFF,TGTGCCAGCAGTTACTCGCCAGGGGGGTACACCGGGGAGCTGTTTTTT
.,TRBD1,TRBV7-9,TRBJ1-4,CASSLSGGFEKLFF,TGTGCCAGCAGCTTATCAGGGGGCTTTGAAAAACTGTTTTTT
once,.,TRBV7-2,TRBJ2-1,CASSPTTGYSEQFF,TGTGCCAGCAGCCCAACGACGGGTTATAGTGAGCAGTTCTTC
few,.,TRBV2,TRBJ1-1,CASNYALEAFF,TGTGCCAGCAACTACGCGCTCGAAGCTTTCTTT
.,.,TRBV28,TRBJ1-5,CASSSGYSNQPQHF,TGTGCCAGCAGCTCAGGGTATAGCAATCAGCCCCAGCATTTT